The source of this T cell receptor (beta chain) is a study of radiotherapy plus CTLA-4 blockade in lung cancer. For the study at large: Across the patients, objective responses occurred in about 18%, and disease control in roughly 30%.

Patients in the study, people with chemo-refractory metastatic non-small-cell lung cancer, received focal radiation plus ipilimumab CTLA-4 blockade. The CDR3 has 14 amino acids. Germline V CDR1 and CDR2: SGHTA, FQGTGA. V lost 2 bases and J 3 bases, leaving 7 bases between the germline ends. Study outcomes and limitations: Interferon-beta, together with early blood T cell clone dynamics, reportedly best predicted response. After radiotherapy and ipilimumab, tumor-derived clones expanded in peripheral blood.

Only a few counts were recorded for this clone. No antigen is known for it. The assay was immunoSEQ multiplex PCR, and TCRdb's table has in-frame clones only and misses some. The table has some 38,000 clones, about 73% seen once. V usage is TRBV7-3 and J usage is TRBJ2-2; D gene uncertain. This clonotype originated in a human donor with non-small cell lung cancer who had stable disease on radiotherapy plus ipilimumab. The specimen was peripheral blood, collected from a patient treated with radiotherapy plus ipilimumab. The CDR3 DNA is TGTGCCAGCAGCTTATCTGGGCACACCGGGGAGCTGTTTTTT. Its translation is CASSLSGHTGELFF.